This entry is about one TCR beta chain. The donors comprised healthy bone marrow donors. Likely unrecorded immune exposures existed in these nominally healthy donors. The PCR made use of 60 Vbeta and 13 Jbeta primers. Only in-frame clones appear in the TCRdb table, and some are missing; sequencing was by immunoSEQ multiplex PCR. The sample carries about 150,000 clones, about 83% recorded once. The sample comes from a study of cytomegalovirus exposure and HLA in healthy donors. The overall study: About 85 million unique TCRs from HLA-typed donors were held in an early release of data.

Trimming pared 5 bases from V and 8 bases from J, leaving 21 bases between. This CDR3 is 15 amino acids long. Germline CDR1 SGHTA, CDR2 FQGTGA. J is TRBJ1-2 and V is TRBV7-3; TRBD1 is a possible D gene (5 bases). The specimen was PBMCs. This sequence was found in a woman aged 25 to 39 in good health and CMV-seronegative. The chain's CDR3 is CASSLQAGSPSGYTF. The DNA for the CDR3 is TGTGCCAGCAGCCTCCAAGCAGGGTCCCCTTCCGGCTACACCTTC.